Below are 6 T cell receptor beta chains sequenced from a single sample in a study of human T cells and chemical hapten exposure. Noted time point: patch test 1, 2 weeks after DPC sensitization. Specified treatment: therapeutic diphenylcyclopropenone sensitization with weekly scalp DPC. TCRdb re-analysed the RACE reads in MiXCR, keeping a single row per CDR3 protein. The sample lists some 94,000 distinct CDR3 sequences, about an eighth occurring once. The source was whole blood, collected in connection with sensitization to the hapten diphenylcyclopropenone (DPC). The origin of the receptors is a middle-aged woman with alopecia areata. Some clones in this sample may be carry-over from other donors' samples.

The sample holds many counts of this clonotype. This chain links TRBV7-8 with TRBJ1-2; D is possibly TRBD1 (5 bases). Germline V gene data show CDR1 as SGHVS and CDR2 as FQNEAQ. V was shortened by 2 bases and J by 3 bases, with 10 bases between the two germline ends. The CDR3 loop spans 14 amino acids. In DNA form, the CDR3 reads TGTGCCAGCAGCTTAAACCCACAGGACTATGGCTACACCTTC. It translates to CASSLNPQDYGYTF.

The CDR3 reads CASSPLDQNTEAFF. CDR3 DNA: TGTGCCAGTAGTCCCCTGGACCAGAACACTGAAGCTTTCTTT. This chain connects TRBV19 to TRBJ1-1; no clear D gene. V lost 5 bases and J 1 base, leaving 11 bases between the germline ends. Germline V CDR1 and CDR2: LNHDA, SQIVND (reference sequence). This CDR3 is built from 14 residues.

This clonotype was found a few times. The chain joins TRBV6-5 to TRBJ2-7; 8 bases map to TRBD2. The CDR3 is 15 residues long. V was pared by 0 bases and J by 6 bases, with 7 bases of the junction left unmatched. CDR1 and CDR2 (germline): MNHEY, SVGAGI. Written as DNA, the CDR3 is TGTGCCAGCAGTTACTCCCCTAGCGGGCCGGGCGAGCAGTACTTC. Protein: CASSYSPSGPGEQYF.

The chain carries TRBV4-1 and TRBJ1-1; D remains ambiguous. V was shortened by 6 bases and J by 6 bases, with 17 bases between the two germline ends. Germline-derived CDR1 and CDR2 are MGHRA and YSYEKL. This CDR3 is 14 amino acids long. CDR3 loop: CASSHSSGGAEAFF. In nucleotides, the CDR3 is TGCGCCAGCAGTCACTCATCCGGCGGAGCTGAAGCTTTCTTT.

The genes are TRBV29-1 and TRBJ2-6; D remains unclear. This CDR3 is 13 amino acids long. Looked up from germline, CDR1 is SQVTM and CDR2 is ANQGSEA. The V gene lost 3 bases and the J gene lost 3 bases, with 6 bases spanning the gap. The CDR3: CSVEPFGANVLTF. The CDR3 bases are TGCAGCGTTGAGCCTTTTGGGGCCAACGTCCTGACTTTC.

The rearrangement joins TRBV27 to TRBJ2-2; 11 bases align to TRBD1. J was trimmed by 7 bases and V by 4 bases; bases with no gene match: 2. This CDR3 comprises 14 residues. In germline, CDR1 is MNHEY, CDR2 SMNVEV (reference sequence). The chain's CDR3 is CASSSDRGRGELFF. The CDR3 nucleotides read TGTGCCAGCAGTTCGGACAGGGGGCGCGGGGAGCTGTTTTTT.